The 9 T cell receptor beta chains given below trace back to one sample, sequenced in a study of T cell responses to AZD1222 COVID-19 vaccine. The repertoire was sequenced with immunoSEQ multiplex PCR; TCRdb's copy has only in-frame clones and lacks some. The sample consists of 110,000 to 150,000 clones, 92% of them appearing once. The specimen was peripheral blood, collected on day 0 of AZD1222 vaccination. These receptors were collected from an adult in good health.

The chain carries TRBV5-8 and TRBJ2-7, with D perhaps TRBD2 (5 bases). The CDR3 contains 12 residues. Germline lookup yields CDR1 SGHTS and CDR2 YDEGEE. V was trimmed by 5 bases and J by 0 bases, leaving 6 bases between them. The DNA for the CDR3 is TGTGCCAGCAGGGAGGTCTCCTACGAGCAGTACTTC. Amino acid sequence: CASREVSYEQYF.

The CDR3 protein is CASSQRQTTTRAFF. Here the CDR3 DNA reads TGTGCCAGCAGCCAAAGACAGACCACAACAAGAGCTTTCTTT. V gene TRBV3-1 (or the pseudogene TRBV3-2) combines with J gene TRBJ1-1; a weak D match, TRBD1 (5 bases). Germline loops: CDR1 LGHDT, CDR2 YNNKEL (reference sequence). The CDR3 runs 14 residues. The V end lost 2 bases, the J end lost 10 bases, and 17 bases lay between the germline ends.

The V gene is TRBV6-2 or TRBV6-3, the J gene TRBJ1-5; no clear D. Looked up from germline, CDR1 is MNHEY and CDR2 is SVGEGT. Deletions cut 2 bases from V and 1 base from J, with 9 bases between. The CDR3 consists of 15 residues. The CDR3 DNA reads as TGTGCCAGCAGTTACAGTTCCTGGAGCAATCAGCCCCAGCATTTT. This encodes CASSYSSWSNQPQHF.

V usage is TRBV5-4 and J usage is TRBJ1-2; D unresolved. Trimming left V 4 bases short and J 8 bases short, with 15 bases between. The CDR3 covers 13 residues. Germline V lookup: CDR1 SGHNT, CDR2 YYREEE (reference sequence). CDR3 nucleotide sequence: TGTGCCAGCAGCCTTGAGGCGGGGTCCGGCTACACCTTC. Protein product: CASSLEAGSGYTF.

The chain has TRBV15 and TRBJ2-7; TRBD1 matches at 7 bases. Germline V gene sequence: CDR1 LNHNV, CDR2 YYDKDF (reference sequence). There are 14 residues in the CDR3. Losses at the gene ends were 3 bases for V and 2 bases for J; bases not matched to a gene: 4. CDR3 nucleotides: TGTGCCACCAGCAGGGTCGACAGGGCCTACGAGCAGTACTTC. Its translation is CATSRVDRAYEQYF.

This chain's CDR3 is CASSLVRATQYF. The CDR3 DNA reads as TGTGCCAGCAGCTTAGTCAGGGCGACCCAGTACTTC. The chain combines TRBV11-2 with TRBJ2-5, with a possible D match to TRBD1 (5 bases). The CDR3 consists of 12 residues. Deletions cut 1 base from V and 7 bases from J, with 7 bases between. CDR1 is SGHAT, CDR2 FQNNGV, per germline.

The chain links TRBV11-2 to TRBJ2-7; 9 nucleotides match TRBD2. Germline CDR1 is SGHAT and CDR2 is FQNNGV. J gave up 3 bases and V 5 bases, and 11 bases lay outside the gene matches. The CDR3 is 16 amino acids. CDR3 DNA: TGTGCCAGCAGCCCAGTGGCTAGCGGGGATTACTACGAGCAGTACTTC. Its protein product is CASSPVASGDYYEQYF. The full variable domain, its missing parts supplied by reference TRBV11-2 and TRBJ2-7, is EAGVAQSPRYKIIEKRQSVAFWCNPISGHATLYWYQQILGQGPKLLIQFQNNGVVDDSQLPKDRFSAERLKGVDSTLKIQPAKLEDSAVYLCASSPVASGDYYEQYFGPGTRLTVT.

The rearrangement uses TRBV28 and TRBJ1-2; 7 nucleotides match TRBD1. The CDR3 extends over 12 amino acids. Germline CDR1 and CDR2: MDHEN and SYDVKM. After removal of 7 bases from V and 8 bases from J, the junction contained 7 bases not matched to a gene. The CDR3 DNA is TGTGCCAGCACTACCATGGACAGGGGCTACACCTTC. Its translation: CASTTMDRGYTF.

The V and J genes are TRBV6-5 and TRBJ2-7, with D possibly TRBD2 on 6 matching bases. The germline V and J ends were trimmed by 5 bases and 3 bases, with 17 bases remaining between them. The CDR3 covers 15 residues. Germline assignment: CDR1 MNHEY and CDR2 SVGAGI. The CDR3 sequence: CASSQTRGYIYEQYF. In nucleotides, the CDR3 is TGTGCCAGCAGTCAAACTCGGGGGTATATCTACGAGCAGTACTTC.